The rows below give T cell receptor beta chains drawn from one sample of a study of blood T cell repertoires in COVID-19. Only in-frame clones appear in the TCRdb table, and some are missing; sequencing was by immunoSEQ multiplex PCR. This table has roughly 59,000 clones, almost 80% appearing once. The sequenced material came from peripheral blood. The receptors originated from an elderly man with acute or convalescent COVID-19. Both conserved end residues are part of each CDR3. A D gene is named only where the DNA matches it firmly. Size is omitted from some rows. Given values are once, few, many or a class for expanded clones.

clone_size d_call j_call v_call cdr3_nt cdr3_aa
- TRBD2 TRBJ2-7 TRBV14 TGTGCCAGCAGCCATAGGGTAGCGGGAGTTGAGCAGTACTTC CASSHRVAGVEQYF
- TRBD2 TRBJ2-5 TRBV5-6 TGTGCCAGCAGCGCATGGCGGACTAGCGGGAGGGACCAAGAGACCCAGTACTTC CASSAWRTSGRDQETQYF
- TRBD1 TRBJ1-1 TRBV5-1 TGCGCCAGCAGCACTGGACAGGCATGGATGAACACTGAAGCTTTCTTT CASSTGQAWMNTEAFF
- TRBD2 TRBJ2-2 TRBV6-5 TGTGCCAGCCGACTAGCGGGGGGGCGGAACGGGGAGCTGTTTTTT CASRLAGGRNGELFF
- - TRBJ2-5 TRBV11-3 TGTGCCAGCAGCGCAAGGGGGAAAGAAGAGACCCAGTACTTC CASSARGKEETQYF
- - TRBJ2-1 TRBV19 TGTGCCAGTAGTACTAGCTCCTACAATGAGCAGTTCTTC CASSTSSYNEQFF
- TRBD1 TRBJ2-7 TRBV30 TGTGCCTGGAGTGGAACAGGGGGGAGTGAGCAGTACTTC CAWSGTGGSEQYF
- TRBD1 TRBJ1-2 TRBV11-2 TGTGCCAGCAGCGAGGACAGGAGGGCCTATGGCTACACCTTC CASSEDRRAYGYTF
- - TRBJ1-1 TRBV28 TGTGCCAGCAATGAGTTTAACCCAGGGACTGAAGCTTTCTTT CASNEFNPGTEAFF
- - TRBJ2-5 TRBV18 TGTGCCAGCTCACCTGACAGACAAGAGACCCAGTACTTC CASSPDRQETQYF
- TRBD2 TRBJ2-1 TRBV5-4 TGTGCCAGCAGCTTAGGGGCGGGGGGTTACAATGAGCAGTTCTTC CASSLGAGGYNEQFF
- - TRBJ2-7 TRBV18 TGTGCCAGCTCACCGGGGACTCTTTACGAGCAGTACTTC CASSPGTLYEQYF
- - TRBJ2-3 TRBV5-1 TGCGCCAGCAGCTTTGACAGCCGCACAGATACGCAGTATTTT CASSFDSRTDTQYF
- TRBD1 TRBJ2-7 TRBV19 TGTGCCAGTAGTTCTTACCGGGACAGCTCCTACGAGCAGTACTTC CASSSYRDSSYEQYF
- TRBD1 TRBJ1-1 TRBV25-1 TGTGCCAGCAGTGAAAGACAGGGGGCGGGTGCTTTCTTT CASSERQGAGAFF
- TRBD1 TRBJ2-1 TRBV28 TGTGCCAGCAGAGGGGGCTTAAGCTCCTACAATGAGCAGTTCTTC CASRGGLSSYNEQFF
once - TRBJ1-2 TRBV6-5 TGTGCCAGCTCTCAGGGGAACTATGGCTACACCTTC CASSQGNYGYTF
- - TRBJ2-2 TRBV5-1 TGCGCCAGCAGCTTGGAAACAGCCGGGGAGCTGTTTTTT CASSLETAGELFF
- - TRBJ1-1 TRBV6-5 TGTGCCAGCAGTTTACGACAGAGCTCTGAAGCTTTCTTT CASSLRQSSEAFF
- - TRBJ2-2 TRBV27 TGTGCCAGCAGACGACTAAGCCTCACCGGGGAGCTGTTTTTT CASRRLSLTGELFF
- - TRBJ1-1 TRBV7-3 TGTGCCAGCAGCTTAGCGGCAGTGAACACTGAAGCTTTCTTT CASSLAAVNTEAFF
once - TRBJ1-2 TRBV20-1 TGCAGTGCTAGTCCCGACAGCCAGGGAACAGACTATGGCTACACCTTC CSASPDSQGTDYGYTF
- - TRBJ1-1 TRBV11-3 TGTGCCAGCAGCTTAGGAGGAGGGATGAACACTGAAGCTTTCTTT CASSLGGGMNTEAFF
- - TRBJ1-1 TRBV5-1 TGCGCCAGCAGCTTGTTTTCAGGGAACACTGAAGCTTTCTTT CASSLFSGNTEAFF
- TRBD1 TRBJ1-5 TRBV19 TGTGCCAGTAAGTTTACAGGGGGGGGCAATCAGCCCCAGCATTTT CASKFTGGGNQPQHF
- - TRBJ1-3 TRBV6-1 TGTGCCAGCAGTGAAGCGGAGCCCCCTGGAAACACCATATATTTT CASSEAEPPGNTIYF
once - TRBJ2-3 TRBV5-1 TGCGCCAGCAGCTACAACCCGCCCGCAGATACGCAGTATTTT CASSYNPPADTQYF
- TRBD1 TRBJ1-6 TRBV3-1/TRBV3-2 TGTGCCAGCAGCCATCATGGACAGGGGAATAATTCACCCCTCCACTTT CASSHHGQGNNSPLHF
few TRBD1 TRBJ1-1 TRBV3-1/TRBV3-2 TGTGCCAGCAGCCGGGACAGGGGCCCCTCGGGTGCTTTCTTT CASSRDRGPSGAFF
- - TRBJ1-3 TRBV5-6 TGTGCCAGCAGCGCCCTGGAGGCGAGAAACACCATATATTTT CASSALEARNTIYF
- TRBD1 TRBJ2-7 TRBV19 TGTGCCAGTAGTATAGACGCCGGGACAGGGGGTCTTTACGAGCAGTACTTC CASSIDAGTGGLYEQYF
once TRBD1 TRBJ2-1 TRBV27 TGTGCCAGCAGTTCCCTTGGGACAGGGGACAACAATGAGCAGTTCTTC CASSSLGTGDNNEQFF
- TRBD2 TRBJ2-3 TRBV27 TGTGCCAGCAGTTCGTGGGGGACTAGGGCCTCAGATACGCAGTATTTT CASSSWGTRASDTQYF
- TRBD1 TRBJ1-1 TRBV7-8 TGTGCCAGCAGCTTAGGGGGACAGGGGGCAGCTTTCTTT CASSLGGQGAAFF
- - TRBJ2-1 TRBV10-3 TGTGCCATCAGCCCGGGGGGCGAGAACAATGAGCAGTTCTTC CAISPGGENNEQFF
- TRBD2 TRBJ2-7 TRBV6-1 TGTGCCAGCAGTGAAGATCTTGGGGGTAGCGGGAGGACCCGCTCCTACGAGCAGTACTTC CASSEDLGGSGRTRSYEQYF
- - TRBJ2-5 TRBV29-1 TGCAGCGTTGGACAGCCTCAAGAGACCCAGTACTTC CSVGQPQETQYF
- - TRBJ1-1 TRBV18 TGTGCCAGCTCACCCCAAACCAACAGGCCAGTGAACACTGAAGCTTTCTTT CASSPQTNRPVNTEAFF
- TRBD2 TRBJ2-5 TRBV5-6 TGTGCCAGCAGCCCTAGACTAGCGGGGGGGAACCAAGAGACCCAGTACTTC CASSPRLAGGNQETQYF
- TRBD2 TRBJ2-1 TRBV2 TGTGCCAGCAGTGATTCTAGCGGGGGCAGGGGAAATGAGCAGTTCTTC CASSDSSGGRGNEQFF
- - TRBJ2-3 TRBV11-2 TGTGCCAGCAGCTTAGATCAGGCGGAGGCCACAGATACGCAGTATTTT CASSLDQAEATDTQYF
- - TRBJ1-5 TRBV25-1 TGTGCCAGCAGTGAAGCGGGTCAGCCCCAGCATTTT CASSEAGQPQHF
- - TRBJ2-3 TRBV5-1 TGCGCCAGCAGCTTGGGGGGACTCGACAGCACAGATACGCAGTATTTT CASSLGGLDSTDTQYF
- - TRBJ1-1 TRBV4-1 TGCGCCAGCAGCCAAGATCAGTTCGGGGGGCTTGGCACTGAAGCTTTCTTT CASSQDQFGGLGTEAFF
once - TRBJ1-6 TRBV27 TGTGCCAGCAGTTTATGGGACAAAAATTCACCCCTCCACTTT CASSLWDKNSPLHF
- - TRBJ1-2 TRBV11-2 TGTGCCAGCAGCTACCAGCGAGGGAGGCCGAGGAGGGGAGGGCTCACCTTC CASSYQRGRPRRGGLTF
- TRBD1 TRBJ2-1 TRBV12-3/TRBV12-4 TGTGCCAGCAGTAGGACAGGGGGCAATGAGCAGTTCTTC CASSRTGGNEQFF
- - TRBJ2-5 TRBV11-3 TGTGCCAGCAGCGGGCGGGGTTTCCTACAAGAGACCCAGTACTTC CASSGRGFLQETQYF
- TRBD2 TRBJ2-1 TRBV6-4 TGTGCCAGCAGTGACTGGTCCGGCCTAGCGGGGGGTAGAAGCTCCTACAATGAGCAGTTCTTC CASSDWSGLAGGRSSYNEQFF
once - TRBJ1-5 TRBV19 TGTGCCAGTAGTAGGGGGCGGGATCAGCCCCAGCATTTT CASSRGRDQPQHF
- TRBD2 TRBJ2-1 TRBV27 TGTGCCAGCAGTTTAGTAGCGGGAGTCAATGAGCAGTTCTTC CASSLVAGVNEQFF
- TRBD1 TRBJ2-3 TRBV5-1 TGCGCCAGCAGCTTCCGGGACAGACACTGGACAGATACGCAGTATTTT CASSFRDRHWTDTQYF
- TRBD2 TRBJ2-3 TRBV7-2 TGTGCCAGCAGCTTAGATAGCGGGGGGGCCTTCACAGATACGCAGTATTTT CASSLDSGGAFTDTQYF
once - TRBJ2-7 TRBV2 TGTGCCAGCATTGGAGAACCCTACAAGCAGTACTTC CASIGEPYKQYF
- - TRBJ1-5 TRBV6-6 TGTGCCAGCAGTTTCGGGGAGTCTAGCAATCAGCCCCAGCATTTT CASSFGESSNQPQHF
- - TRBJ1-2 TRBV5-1 TGCGCCAGCAGCTCCGGAGGCAACTATGGCTACACCTTC CASSSGGNYGYTF
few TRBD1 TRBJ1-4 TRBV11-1 TGTGCCAGCAGCTCCGGGACAGGGGGTGAAAAACTGTTTTTT CASSSGTGGEKLFF
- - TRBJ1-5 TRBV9 TGTGCCAGCAGCGAGGGGGAGGGAGGTTGGGGTCAGCCCCAGCATTTT CASSEGEGGWGQPQHF